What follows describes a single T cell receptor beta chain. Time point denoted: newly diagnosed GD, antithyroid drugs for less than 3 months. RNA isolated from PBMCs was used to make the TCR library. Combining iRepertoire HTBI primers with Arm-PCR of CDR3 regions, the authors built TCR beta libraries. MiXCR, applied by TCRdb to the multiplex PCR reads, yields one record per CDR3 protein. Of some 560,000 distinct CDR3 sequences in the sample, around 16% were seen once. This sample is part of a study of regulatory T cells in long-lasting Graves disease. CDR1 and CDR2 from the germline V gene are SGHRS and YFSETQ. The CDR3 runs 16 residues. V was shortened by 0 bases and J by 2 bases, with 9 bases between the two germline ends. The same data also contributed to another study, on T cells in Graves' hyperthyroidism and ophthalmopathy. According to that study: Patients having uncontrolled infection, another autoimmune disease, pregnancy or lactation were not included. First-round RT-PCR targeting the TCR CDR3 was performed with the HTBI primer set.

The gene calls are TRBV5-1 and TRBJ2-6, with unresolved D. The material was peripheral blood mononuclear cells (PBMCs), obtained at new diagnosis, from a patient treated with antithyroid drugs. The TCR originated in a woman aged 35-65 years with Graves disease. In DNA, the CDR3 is TGCGCCAGCAGCTTGGGCGCCATCGCTGGGGCCAACGTCCTGACTTTC. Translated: CASSLGAIAGANVLTF.